This TCR beta chain was recovered during a study of cytomegalovirus exposure and HLA in healthy donors. The CDR3 extends over 13 amino acids. Germline V gives CDR1 SNHLY, CDR2 FYNNEI. The germline V and J ends were trimmed by 8 bases and 14 bases, with 24 bases remaining between them. Primers included in the PCR were 60 Vbeta and 13 Jbeta primers. Profiled with immunoSEQ multiplex PCR; TCRdb holds only in-frame clones, not every one. The sample holds about 95,000 clones, about 76% seen once. The V and J genes are TRBV2 and TRBJ1-2; TRBD1 is a possible D gene (6 bases). This clonotype was obtained from a woman aged 40-49 years in good health and CMV-seronegative. The specimen was PBMCs. Written as DNA, the CDR3 is TGTGCCAGCGTCCTCACCTTACAGGGCCATACTACCTTC. Translation: CASVLTLQGHTTF.